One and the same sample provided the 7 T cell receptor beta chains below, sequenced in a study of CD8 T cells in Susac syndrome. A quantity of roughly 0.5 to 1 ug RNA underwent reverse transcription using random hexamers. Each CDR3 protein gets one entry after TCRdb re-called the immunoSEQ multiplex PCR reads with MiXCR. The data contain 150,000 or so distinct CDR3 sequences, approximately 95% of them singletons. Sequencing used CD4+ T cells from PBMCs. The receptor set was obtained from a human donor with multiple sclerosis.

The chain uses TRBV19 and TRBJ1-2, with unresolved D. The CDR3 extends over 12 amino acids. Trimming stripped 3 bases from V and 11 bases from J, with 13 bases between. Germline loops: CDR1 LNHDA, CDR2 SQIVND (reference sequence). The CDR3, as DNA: TGTGCCAGTAGTATCCGGGGAGAAGGGTACACCTTC. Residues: CASSIRGEGYTF.

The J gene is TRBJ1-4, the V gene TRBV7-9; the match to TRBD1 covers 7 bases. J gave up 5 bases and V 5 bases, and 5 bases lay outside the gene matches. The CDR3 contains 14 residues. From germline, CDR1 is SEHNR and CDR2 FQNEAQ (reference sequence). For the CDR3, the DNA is TGTGCCAGCAGCACGGGACAGAAGAATGAAAAACTGTTTTTT. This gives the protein CASSTGQKNEKLFF.

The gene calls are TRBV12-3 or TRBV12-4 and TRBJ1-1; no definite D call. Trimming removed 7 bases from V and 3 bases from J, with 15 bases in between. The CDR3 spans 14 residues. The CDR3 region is CASIRRARDTEAFF. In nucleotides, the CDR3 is TGTGCCAGCATCCGACGGGCTAGGGACACTGAAGCTTTCTTT.

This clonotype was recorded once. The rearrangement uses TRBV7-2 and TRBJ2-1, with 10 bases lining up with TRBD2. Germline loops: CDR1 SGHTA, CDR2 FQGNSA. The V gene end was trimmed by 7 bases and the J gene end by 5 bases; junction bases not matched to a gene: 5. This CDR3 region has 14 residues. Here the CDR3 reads CASTRTSGHNEQFF. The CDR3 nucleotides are TGTGCCAGCACCCGGACTAGCGGCCACAATGAGCAGTTCTTC.

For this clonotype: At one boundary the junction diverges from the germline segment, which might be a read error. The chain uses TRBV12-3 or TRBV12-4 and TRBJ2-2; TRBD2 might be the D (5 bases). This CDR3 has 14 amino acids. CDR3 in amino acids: CASSLAEGTGELLF. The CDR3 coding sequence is TGTGCCAGCAGTTTAGCGGAAGGAACCGGGGAGCTGCTTTTT.

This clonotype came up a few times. CDR3 in amino acids: CASSFGGTDEKLFF. CDR3 bases: TGCGCCAGCAGCTTCGGGGGGACGGATGAAAAACTGTTTTTT. The chain joins TRBV5-1 to TRBJ1-4; tentatively, D is TRBD1 (5 bases). Germline CDR1 is SGHRS and CDR2 is YFSETQ. V was cut by 2 bases and J by 6 bases, with 11 bases left in between. The CDR3 is 14 amino acids.

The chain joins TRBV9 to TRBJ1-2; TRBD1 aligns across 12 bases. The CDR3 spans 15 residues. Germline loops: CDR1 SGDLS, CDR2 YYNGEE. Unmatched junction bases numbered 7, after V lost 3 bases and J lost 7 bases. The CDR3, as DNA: TGTGCCAGCAGCGGGGACAGGGGGCAATCGGTTGGCTACACCTTC. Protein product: CASSGDRGQSVGYTF.